These 3 T cell receptor beta chains originate from one sample sequenced in a study of Graves' ophthalmopathy and Graves' hyperthyroidism. RNA transcripts were the source from which TCR beta CDR3 regions were amplified. Scientists carried out first-round RT-PCR using HTBI primers and then a second-round multiplex PCR. TCRdb re-called the multiplex PCR reads through MiXCR, storing one row per CDR3 protein. The sample consists of more than 300,000 distinct CDR3 sequences, approximately 15% of them appearing once. Sequencing was performed on peripheral blood. Receptors originate from a woman under 30 with stable Graves' hyperthyroidism.

This clonotype was recorded at least ten times. The chain employs TRBV15 and TRBJ2-5; the D is unclear. Per the germline V gene, CDR1 is LNHNV and CDR2 is YYDKDF (reference sequence). The CDR3 has 12 amino acids. Trimming pared 0 bases from V and 4 bases from J, leaving 3 bases between. CDR3 DNA sequence: TGTGCCACCAGCAGAGATGCAGAGACCCAGTACTTC. This gives the protein CATSRDAETQYF.

This clonotype came up many times. The J gene is TRBJ2-5, the V gene TRBV29-1, with a weak D call TRBD2 (5 bases). The V gene lost 7 bases and the J gene lost 4 bases, with 13 bases spanning the gap. Germline assignment: CDR1 SQVTM and CDR2 ANQGSEA. The CDR3 sequence is 12 residues long. The CDR3 region has the DNA TGCAGCGCCGAGGGTTATGGAGAGACCCAGTACTTC. Protein sequence: CSAEGYGETQYF.

The V call is TRBV9, the J call TRBJ2-7, with 8 bases lining up with TRBD2. This CDR3 has 16 amino acids. CDR1 is SGDLS, CDR2 YYNGEE, per germline. V was clipped by 4 bases and J by 7 bases; unmatched bases: 16. Here the CDR3 DNA reads TGTGCCAGCAGCACCGAGGACGGGGGGGCTCTAGGAGAGCAGTACTTC. As protein: CASSTEDGGALGEQYF.